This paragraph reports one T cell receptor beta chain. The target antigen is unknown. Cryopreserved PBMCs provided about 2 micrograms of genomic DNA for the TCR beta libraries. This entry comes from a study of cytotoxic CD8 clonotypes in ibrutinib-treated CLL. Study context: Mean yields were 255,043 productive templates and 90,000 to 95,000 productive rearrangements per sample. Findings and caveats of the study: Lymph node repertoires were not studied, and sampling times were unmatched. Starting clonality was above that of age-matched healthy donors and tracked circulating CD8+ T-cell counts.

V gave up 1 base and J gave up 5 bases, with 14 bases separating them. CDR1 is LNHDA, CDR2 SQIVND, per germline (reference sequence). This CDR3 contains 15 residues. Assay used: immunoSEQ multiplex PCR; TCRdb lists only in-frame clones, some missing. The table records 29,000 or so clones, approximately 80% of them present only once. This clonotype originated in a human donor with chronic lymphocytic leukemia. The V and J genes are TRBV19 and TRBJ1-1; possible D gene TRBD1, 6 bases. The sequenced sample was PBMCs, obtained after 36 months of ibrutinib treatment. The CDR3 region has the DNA TGTGCCAGTAGTATAGTAGGGTTGGGGGCGACTGAAGCTTTCTTT. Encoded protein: CASSIVGLGATEAFF.